These 8 T cell receptor beta chains share one sample of origin, sequenced in a study of OX40 agonist ivuxolimab in advanced cancers. Using immunoSEQ multiplex PCR, the repertoire was profiled, and TCRdb retains in-frame clones only, with some absent. The sample lists approximately 63,000 clones; 75% to 90% were seen once. The sample was CD4+ or CD8+ T cells sorted from blood, taken in a trial of the OX40 agonist ivuxolimab. These receptors all stem from an adult with an advanced solid tumor such as melanoma, head and neck, liver or kidney cancer.

The rearrangement joins TRBV10-2 to TRBJ2-6; 9 bases map to TRBD1. CDR1 and CDR2 from the germline V gene are WSHSY and SAAADI. Unmatched junction bases numbered 7, after V lost 4 bases and J lost 0 bases. This CDR3 comprises 18 residues. The CDR3 region is CASSVWDRDHSGANVLTF. CDR3 nucleotide sequence: TGCGCCAGCAGTGTCTGGGACAGGGACCACTCTGGGGCCAACGTCCTGACTTTC.

The CDR3 reads CASSSGLAGVGDTQYF. CDR3 DNA sequence: TGCGCCAGCAGCTCCGGACTAGCGGGAGTGGGAGATACGCAGTATTTT. V is TRBV5-1 and J is TRBJ2-3; TRBD2 aligns across 13 bases. CDR1 is SGHRS and CDR2 is YFSETQ in the germline V gene. Germline trimming cut 3 bases from V and 5 bases from J; bases unmatched to any gene: 6. CDR3 length equals 16 residues.

CDR3 DNA sequence: TGTGCCAGCACCGAGGTCCACAGGCTTAGCAATCAGCCCCAGCATTTT. Translated: CASTEVHRLSNQPQHF. This chain uses TRBV21-1 with TRBJ1-5; TRBD1 is taken as the D call from the table, unchecked against the DNA. TRBV21-1 is a pseudogene segment. The CDR3 has 16 amino acids.

The rearrangement links TRBV6-5 to TRBJ2-5; weak D call: TRBD1 (6 bases). Germline assignment: CDR1 MNHEY and CDR2 SVGAGI. This CDR3 region has 13 residues. Trimming stripped 4 bases from V and 8 bases from J, with 14 bases between. DNA of the CDR3: TGTGCCAGCAGTTGGAACAGGGAAGGCACCCAGTACTTC. Translation gives CASSWNREGTQYF.

This chain uses TRBV28 with TRBJ2-7, with TRBD1 identical over 7 bases. Germline-derived CDR1 and CDR2 are MDHEN and SYDVKM. The CDR3 contains 14 residues. The ends lost 8 bases at V and 2 bases at J; junction bases unmatched: 9. CDR3 amino acids: CASFPQGEPYEQYF. The CDR3 DNA sequence: TGTGCCAGCTTCCCGCAGGGGGAACCCTACGAGCAGTACTTC.

The chain joins TRBV9 to TRBJ2-1, with TRBD2 identical over 12 bases. Germline CDR1 and CDR2: SGDLS and YYNGEE. CDR3 length equals 18 residues. The J segment lost 0 bases and the V segment lost 4 bases, leaving 8 bases of the junction unmatched. The CDR3 DNA sequence: TGTGCCAGCAGCCCCCCGCTAGCGGGAGGGCCCTCCTACAATGAGCAGTTCTTC. Translation: CASSPPLAGGPSYNEQFF. Based on the CDR3 plus reference TRBV9 and TRBJ2-1, the full variable domain is DSGVTQTPKHLITATGQRVTLRCSPRSGDLSVYWYQQSLDQGLQFLIQYYNGEERAKGNILERFSAQQFPDLHSELNLSSLELGDSALYFCASSPPLAGGPSYNEQFFGPGTRLTVL.

The rearrangement joins TRBV5-1 to TRBJ2-2; unclear D gene. The V and J ends lost 4 bases and 0 bases respectively, with 10 bases between them. Germline loops: CDR1 SGHRS, CDR2 YFSETQ. There are 15 residues in the CDR3. The CDR3 nucleotides read TGCGCCAGCAGCACCGGCCAGACGAACACCGGGGAGCTGTTTTTT. Translating gives CASSTGQTNTGELFF.

The chain links TRBV28 to TRBJ1-2; maybe TRBD1 (5 bases). This CDR3 comprises 14 residues. V lost 2 bases to trimming and J lost 4 bases, with 11 bases between them. Germline CDR1 is MDHEN and CDR2 is SYDVKM. The CDR3 nucleotides read TGTGCCAGCAGTTTAGGGGGGATCGGCTATGGCTACACCTTC. It specifies CASSLGGIGYGYTF.